Sequencing of this T cell receptor (beta chain) was carried out in a study of a mutant IDH1 vaccine in newly diagnosed glioma. Study details: Treated patients, averaging roughly 40 years, were about 60% male and about 38% female.

About this clone itself: Its target is unknown.

CDR3 size: 12 residues. Trimming cost V 6 bases and J 2 bases, with 9 bases left between them. Documented time point: week 35, safety follow-up. Topical imiquimod accompanied each vaccine dose, which consisted of 300 ug of mutant IDH1 20-mer peptide. Libraries were prepared by immunoSEQ multiplex PCR; TCRdb keeps only in-frame clonotypes and omits some of them. The sample holds about 41,000 clones, approximately 92% seen once. The sample consisted of PBMCs, taken from a glioma patient whose treatment included an IDH1 peptide vaccine. The clonotype was recovered from a man aged 40-49 years with glioma. This chain connects TRBV5-3 to TRBJ2-7; D not certain. TRBV5-3 falls under the ORF class, with uncertain function. CDR3 protein: CARTPGPYEQYV. The CDR3 nucleotides are TGTGCCAGAACCCCCGGGCCCTACGAGCAGTACGTC.